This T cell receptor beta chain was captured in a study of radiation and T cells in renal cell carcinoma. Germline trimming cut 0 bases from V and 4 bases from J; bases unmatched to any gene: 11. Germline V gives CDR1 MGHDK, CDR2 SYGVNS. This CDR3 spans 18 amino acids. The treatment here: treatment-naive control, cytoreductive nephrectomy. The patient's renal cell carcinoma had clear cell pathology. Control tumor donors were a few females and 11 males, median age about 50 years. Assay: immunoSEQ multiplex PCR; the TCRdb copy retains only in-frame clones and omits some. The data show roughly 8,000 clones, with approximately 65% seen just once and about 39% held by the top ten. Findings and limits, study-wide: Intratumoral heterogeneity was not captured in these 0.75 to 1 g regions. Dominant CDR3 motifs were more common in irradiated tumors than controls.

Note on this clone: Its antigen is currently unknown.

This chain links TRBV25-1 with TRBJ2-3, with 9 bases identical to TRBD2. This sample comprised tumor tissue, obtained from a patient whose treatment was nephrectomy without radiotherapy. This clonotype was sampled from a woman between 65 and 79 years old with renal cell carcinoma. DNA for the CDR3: TGTGCCAGCAGTGAATATCGACTAGCGGCAACTTCCTCAGATACGCAGTATTTT. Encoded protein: CASSEYRLAATSSDTQYF.